Listed below are T cell receptor beta chains from one sample, sequenced in a study of T cells after yellow fever vaccination. TCRdb analysed the 5' RACE reads with MiXCR anew, one entry per CDR3 protein. The sample has over 250,000 distinct CDR3 sequences, approximately 4% seen once. The source was PBMCs, collected 5 days after the yellow fever booster vaccination. These receptor sequences come from a man in his late teens or twenties who received the YFV17D yellow fever vaccine. Each CDR3 is given with its conserved first and last residue. A D gene is named only where the DNA matches it firmly. Expanded clones get a size class; other rows say once, few or many, or leave the size out.

clone_size j_call v_call d_call cdr3_aa cdr3_nt
many TRBJ2-4 TRBV6-2/TRBV6-3 . CASSYRGAKNIQYF TGTGCCAGCAGTTACAGGGGAGCCAAAAACATTCAGTACTTC
few TRBJ1-1 TRBV6-1 . CASLTDSRTEAFF TGTGCCAGCCTTACTGACTCGAGGACTGAAGCTTTCTTT
many TRBJ1-1 TRBV7-6 TRBD1 CASSGQANTEAFF TGTGCCAGCAGCGGACAGGCGAACACTGAAGCTTTCTTT
. TRBJ1-5 TRBV15 TRBD1 CATSRATGWGDQPQHF TGTGCCACCAGCAGAGCGACAGGGTGGGGGGATCAGCCCCAGCATTTT
few TRBJ2-5 TRBV5-1 . CASSFRAWQETQYF TGCGCCAGCAGCTTTCGAGCGTGGCAAGAGACCCAGTACTTC
. TRBJ1-1 TRBV5-1 TRBD1 CASSYTGELDYTEAFF TGCGCCAGCAGCTACACAGGGGAACTAGACTACACTGAAGCTTTCTTT
many TRBJ1-1 TRBV20-1 . CSARGREAFF TGCAGTGCTAGGGGGCGTGAAGCTTTCTTT
few TRBJ1-6 TRBV5-1 . CASSSGTSFSPLHF TGCGCCAGCAGCTCCGGGACATCATTTTCACCCCTCCACTTT
many TRBJ1-5 TRBV5-1 . CASGTGDNWNQPQHF TGCGCCAGCGGAACCGGGGACAACTGGAATCAGCCCCAGCATTTT
few TRBJ2-3 TRBV12-3/TRBV12-4 TRBD2 CASSFKSGGDTDTQYF TGTGCCAGCAGTTTCAAGAGCGGGGGGGATACAGATACGCAGTATTTT
many TRBJ1-3 TRBV10-3 TRBD1 CAISESRQGFSGNTIYF TGTGCCATCAGTGAGTCAAGACAGGGTTTCTCTGGAAACACCATATATTTT
. TRBJ2-2 TRBV5-1 . CASSLTAGTTGELFF TGCGCCAGCAGCTTGACTGCAGGGACCACCGGGGAGCTGTTTTTT
many TRBJ1-1 TRBV28 . CASIPITLSRTEAFF TGTGCCAGCATCCCTATTACGCTTAGCCGCACTGAAGCTTTCTTT
. TRBJ2-5 TRBV20-1 . CSAAGRGGETQYF TGCAGTGCTGCCGGCAGGGGGGGAGAGACCCAGTACTTC
few TRBJ1-1 TRBV5-1 . CASTSGGSGFMNTEAFF TGCGCCAGCACCTCCGGTGGCTCGGGCTTCATGAACACTGAAGCTTTCTTT
many TRBJ2-1 TRBV4-3 TRBD2 CASSHLAGNNEQFF TGCGCCAGCAGCCACCTAGCGGGGAACAATGAGCAGTTCTTC
many TRBJ1-1 TRBV29-1 . CSVGQMNTEAFF TGCAGCGTAGGACAGATGAACACTGAAGCTTTCTTT
many TRBJ1-6 TRBV7-2 . CASSLAYNSPLHF TGTGCCAGCAGCTTGGCGTATAATTCACCCCTCCACTTT
. TRBJ2-2 TRBV6-5 TRBD1 CASSRTGDNRDTGELFF TGTGCCAGCAGTCGGACAGGGGATAATAGGGACACCGGGGAGCTGTTTTTT
. TRBJ2-3 TRBV2 TRBD1 CASRFPGQGLRGTQYF TGTGCCAGCAGGTTCCCGGGACAGGGGCTAAGAGGTACGCAGTATTTT
. TRBJ2-1 TRBV4-3 TRBD2 CASSQEDWRGAEPNEQFF TGCGCCAGCAGCCAAGAAGATTGGCGGGGGGCGGAACCAAATGAGCAGTTCTTC
. TRBJ1-2 TRBV6-5 . CASSPRGSGYTF TGTGCCAGCAGCCCCCGGGGATCCGGCTACACCTTC
few TRBJ1-5 TRBV5-6 TRBD1 CASSFTGEGPSQPQHF TGTGCCAGCAGCTTCACAGGGGAGGGGCCCAGCCAGCCCCAGCATTTT
few TRBJ2-3 TRBV7-3 . CASSSNTGLTQYF TGTGCCAGCAGCTCCAACACAGGGTTGACGCAGTATTTT
few TRBJ2-5 TRBV7-2 TRBD2 CASSLQGGRQETQYF TGTGCCAGCAGCTTACAGGGCGGGAGGCAGGAGACCCAGTACTTC
few TRBJ2-1 TRBV5-1 . CASSLIGYNEQFF TGCGCCAGCAGCTTAATAGGATACAATGAGCAGTTCTTC
few TRBJ2-7 TRBV9 . CASSVVDSPGRAQYF TGTGCCAGCAGCGTAGTGGACAGCCCCGGACGAGCGCAGTACTTC
. TRBJ2-3 TRBV19 . CASSNRAGTDTQYF TGTGCCAGTAGTAACAGGGCCGGCACAGATACGCAGTATTTT
many TRBJ1-5 TRBV5-1 . CASSLGEGQPQHF TGCGCCAGCAGCTTGGGGGAAGGACAGCCCCAGCATTTT
. TRBJ2-3 TRBV7-2 . CASSWTAHADTQYF TGTGCCAGCAGCTGGACAGCCCACGCAGATACGCAGTATTTT
. TRBJ1-4 TRBV9 . CASSERWDGYEKLFF TGTGCCAGCAGCGAGAGGTGGGACGGTTATGAAAAACTGTTTTTT
few TRBJ1-2 TRBV18 . CASSQAGIYGYTF TGTGCCAGCTCACAAGCAGGGATCTATGGCTACACCTTC
many TRBJ2-7 TRBV7-9 . CASSLVGEQYF TGTGCCAGCAGCTTAGTGGGCGAGCAGTACTTC
few TRBJ1-1 TRBV11-3 TRBD1 CDSSPGGGQGANEAFF TGTGACAGCAGCCCGGGAGGCGGGCAGGGGGCGAATGAAGCTTTCTTT
. TRBJ2-3 TRBV20-1 TRBD2 CSAREWRGAETQYF TGCAGTGCTAGAGAGTGGCGGGGGGCAGAAACGCAGTATTTT
few TRBJ1-6 TRBV27 . CASSLAGNSGSPLHF TGTGCCAGCAGTTTAGCGGGCAATTCGGGGTCACCCCTCCACTTT
few TRBJ2-2 TRBV24-1 TRBD1 CATSVGTGSTGELFF TGTGCCACCAGTGTTGGGACAGGTTCGACCGGGGAGCTGTTTTTT
. TRBJ2-7 TRBV6-2/TRBV6-3 TRBD1 CASSYSTGLMYF TGTGCCAGCAGTTACTCGACAGGGTTGATGTACTTC
. TRBJ1-2 TRBV5-1 TRBD1 CASSAGQGKSSPYGYTF TGCGCCAGCAGCGCGGGACAGGGAAAATCGAGCCCTTATGGCTACACCTTC